The rows below give T cell receptor beta chains drawn from one sample of a study of T-cell reconstitution after alpha-beta-depleted transplantation in children. TCRdb re-called the PCR reads through MiXCR, storing one row per CDR3 protein. The data contain roughly 400,000 distinct CDR3 sequences, just over 20% of them seen just once; the ten biggest clones take up less than 4.5%. The sample consisted of PBMCs from the stem cell graft donor, taken from the stem cell graft. The receptors come from a human donor who donated a stem cell graft to a child with acute myeloid leukemia. Each CDR3 is given with its conserved first and last residue. The order of the fields is CDR3 length, V gene, clone size, D gene, J gene, CDR3 DNA, CDR3 protein. The D gene is left open where the match is weak. Only some rows state a clone size, as once, few, many or a class for expanded clones.

>15|TRBV24-1|few|NA|TRBJ2-1
TGTGCCACCAGTGATCCTGGACAAGGGAACAATGAGCAGTTCTTC
CATSDPGQGNNEQFF
>14|TRBV12-3/TRBV12-4|few|NA|TRBJ2-7
TGTGCCAGCAGTTCCTGGACAGACTCCTACGAGCAGTACTTC
CASSSWTDSYEQYF
>15|TRBV6-2/TRBV6-3|NA|TRBD2|TRBJ2-3
TGTGCCAGCAGACTAGCGGGAGATGTATCAGATACGCAGTATTTT
CASRLAGDVSDTQYF
>15|TRBV27|few|NA|TRBJ2-3
TGTGCCACCGCTCGTTCTCTCCTCGACGCAGATACGCAGTATTTT
CATARSLLDADTQYF
>14|TRBV3-1|few|NA|TRBJ1-2
TGTGCCAGCAGCTGGGACACTTCCTTAGCTGGCTACACCTTC
CASSWDTSLAGYTF
>13|TRBV28|NA|NA|TRBJ2-3
TGTGCCAGCAAAGGGCGGAGCACAGATACGCAGTATTTT
CASKGRSTDTQYF
>16|TRBV12-3/TRBV12-4|few|TRBD2|TRBJ2-7
TGTGCCAGCAGTACCCAAGTAGCGGGGGTCTCCTACGAGCAGTACTTC
CASSTQVAGVSYEQYF
>13|TRBV29-1|few|NA|TRBJ2-5
TGCAGCGTTGAAGGGGCAGTGCAAGAGACCCAGTACTTC
CSVEGAVQETQYF
>14|TRBV4-2|NA|NA|TRBJ2-3
TGTGCCAGCAGCCCGCTAGCGCCCACAGATACGCAGTATTTT
CASSPLAPTDTQYF
>17|TRBV29-1|few|TRBD2|TRBJ2-1
TGCAGCGTTGAGGTACTAGCGGGAGGCCTCTCCTACAATGAGCAGTTCTTC
CSVEVLAGGLSYNEQFF
>14|TRBV12-3/TRBV12-4|few|TRBD2|TRBJ2-1
TGTGCCAGCAGCCCCGGGACTAGTGTCCATGAGCAGTTCTTC
CASSPGTSVHEQFF
>15|TRBV28|NA|NA|TRBJ2-5
TGTGCCAGCAGTGTCCAACAGGGTATCCAAGAGACCCAGTACTTC
CASSVQQGIQETQYF
>16|TRBV5-1|NA|TRBD2|TRBJ2-2
TGCGCCAGCAGCTGGACTAGCGGGAACCTGGGCAAGGAGCTGTTTTTT
CASSWTSGNLGKELFF
>17|TRBV11-1|NA|TRBD2|TRBJ2-1
TGTTCCAGCAGCTCAGCCCGCGGACTAGCGGGAGTCAATGAGCAGTTCTTC
CSSSSARGLAGVNEQFF
>17|TRBV10-3|NA|TRBD2|TRBJ2-1
TGTGCCGTCCTCGGGACTAGCGGGCCCGCCGGCTACAATGAGCAGTTCTTC
CAVLGTSGPAGYNEQFF
>13|TRBV20-1|few|NA|TRBJ1-5
TGCAGTGCTAGGGGGACATTCATCCAGCCCCAGCATTTT
CSARGTFIQPQHF
>13|TRBV7-8|few|NA|TRBJ2-7
TGTGCCAGCAGCCCCCGTAACGCAGGCGAGCAGTACTTC
CASSPRNAGEQYF
>16|TRBV4-1|few|NA|TRBJ2-1
TGCGCCAGCAGCCAAGCGGGCGCTGCTGCCTACAATGAGCAGTTCTTC
CASSQAGAAAYNEQFF
>15|TRBV11-2|NA|NA|TRBJ1-5
TGTGCCAGCAGCATTGGACAGACGAACAATCAGCCCCAGCATTTT
CASSIGQTNNQPQHF
>17|TRBV27|NA|TRBD1|TRBJ1-1
TGTGCCATCAGTTTATTTTTGGACAGGGGGCGCGGGGGCGAAGCTTTCTTT
CAISLFLDRGRGGEAFF
>13|TRBV7-8|NA|TRBD1|TRBJ2-5
TGTGCCAGCACCGGACAGGGAGGTCAGACCCAGTACTTC
CASTGQGGQTQYF
>14|TRBV4-1|NA|NA|TRBJ1-3
TGCGCCAGCAGCCAAGATTGGCTCGGAAACACCATATATTTT
CASSQDWLGNTIYF
>15|TRBV7-9|few|TRBD1|TRBJ2-7
TGTGCCAGCAGCTTAGCGTCGACAGGGATCGGCGAGCAGTACTTC
CASSLASTGIGEQYF
>13|TRBV29-1|few|NA|TRBJ2-7
TGCAGCGTTGAAGGAGGGATAGTAGACGAGCAGTACTTC
CSVEGGIVDEQYF
>16|TRBV5-1|NA|NA|TRBJ2-7
TGCGCCAGCAGCTTGCTTAAGGATGCTGGGGCCTACGAGCAGTACTTC
CASSLLKDAGAYEQYF
>15|TRBV29-1|NA|TRBD1|TRBJ2-5
TGCAGCGGGAACCTCCAGGGGGTAGGAGGAGAGACCCAGTACTTC
CSGNLQGVGGETQYF
>15|TRBV5-1|many|NA|TRBJ2-1
TGCGCCAGCAGCGTACAGTGGCCCCTAAACAATGAGCAGTTCTTC
CASSVQWPLNNEQFF
>12|TRBV7-2|NA|TRBD2|TRBJ2-7
TGTGCCAGCAGCACTCCTAGCGGGGAGCGGTACTTC
CASSTPSGERYF
>16|TRBV7-2|few|NA|TRBJ2-1
TGTGCCAGCAGCTTAGAAGCTCACGGGTTAAGGAATGAGCAGTTCTTC
CASSLEAHGLRNEQFF
>13|TRBV20-1|NA|NA|TRBJ2-7
TGCAGTGCTAGAGATCCGTCGGCCTACGAGCAGTACTTC
CSARDPSAYEQYF
>16|TRBV10-3|NA|TRBD2|TRBJ2-1
TGTGCCATCAGCCGGACTAGCGGCTACTCCTACAATGAGCAGTTCTTC
CAISRTSGYSYNEQFF
>15|TRBV20-1|many|TRBD2|TRBJ2-7
TGCAGTGCTAGAGATCGGCTAGCGGATAGCTACGAGCAGTACTTC
CSARDRLADSYEQYF
>15|TRBV5-1|once|NA|TRBJ1-4
TGCGCCAGCAGCTTGGCATCGACGAAGAATGAAAAACTGTTTTTT
CASSLASTKNEKLFF
>15|TRBV6-5|NA|TRBD2|TRBJ2-1
TGTGCCAGCAGTTACACTAGCGAAGACTACAATGAGCAGTTCTTC
CASSYTSEDYNEQFF
>14|TRBV25-1|NA|NA|TRBJ2-1
TGTGCCAGCAGTGGTGTAAGGCAGAACAATGAGCAGTTCTTC
CASSGVRQNNEQFF
>22|TRBV4-1|few|TRBD1|TRBJ1-1
TGCGCCAGTAACGTCCAGATGGGAAGGGATAGACAGGGAGCCCGAATGAACACTGAAGCTTTCTTT
CASNVQMGRDRQGARMNTEAFF
>13|TRBV7-3|many|NA|TRBJ2-5
TGTGCCAGCAGCTTAGGCCTGGCGGAGACCCAGTACTTC
CASSLGLAETQYF
>17|TRBV7-9|NA|TRBD2|TRBJ2-1
TGTGCCAGCAGCTTAGAAGGAGCGGGAGTCCCCTACAATGAGCAGTTCTTC
CASSLEGAGVPYNEQFF
>13|TRBV15|NA|TRBD1|TRBJ2-1
TGTGCCACCAGCAGACAGGGGGCCAATGAGCAGTTCTTC
CATSRQGANEQFF
>13|TRBV29-1|NA|TRBD1|TRBJ2-7
TGCAGCGTTGAACAGGGGGCTCCCTACGAGCAGTACTTC
CSVEQGAPYEQYF
>13|TRBV4-1|few|NA|TRBJ2-7
TGCGCCAGCAGCCAAGAAGGACGATCCGAGCAGTACTTC
CASSQEGRSEQYF
>13|TRBV28|NA|NA|TRBJ2-3
TGTGCCAGCAGTTGGGGGTGGACAGATACGCAGTATTTT
CASSWGWTDTQYF
>14|TRBV5-1|few|NA|TRBJ2-3
TGCGCCAGCAGCTTCCTAGCAGACGCAGATACGCAGTATTTT
CASSFLADADTQYF
>21|TRBV6-4|NA|TRBD2|TRBJ2-1
TGTGCCGCCTGTGACTCCTGGACCGGGACTAGCGGGAGTAGCTTTTACAATGAGCAGTTCTTC
CAACDSWTGTSGSSFYNEQFF